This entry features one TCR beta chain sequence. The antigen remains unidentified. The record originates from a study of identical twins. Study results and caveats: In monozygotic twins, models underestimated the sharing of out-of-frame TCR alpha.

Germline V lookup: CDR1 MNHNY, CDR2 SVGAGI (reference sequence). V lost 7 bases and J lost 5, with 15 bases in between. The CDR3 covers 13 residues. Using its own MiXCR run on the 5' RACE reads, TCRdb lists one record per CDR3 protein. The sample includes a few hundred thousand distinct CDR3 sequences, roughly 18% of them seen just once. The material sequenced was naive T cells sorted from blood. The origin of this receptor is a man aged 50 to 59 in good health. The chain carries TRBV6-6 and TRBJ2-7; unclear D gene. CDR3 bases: TGTGCCAGCACCAAATCTATTCTGGACGAGCAGTACTTC. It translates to CASTKSILDEQYF.